This record concerns one T cell receptor (beta chain) sequence. Its cognate antigen is unknown. The entry originates in a study of vaccination and CD4 T cells after COVID-19. Looking at the study overall: Investigators drew the post-COVID samples a median roughly 96 days after diagnosis, with a range of 35 to 161. Overlapping spike peptides of SARS-CoV-2, HCoV-NL63, HCoV-OC43 and HCoV-229E stimulated the cells. Each control culture was treated with a CEFX pool, an HIV-1 Nef pool, or no peptide.

Sequenced with the Oncomine TCR Beta short-read assay was DNA taken from cultured CD4+ T cells. TCRdb recomputed calls from the PCR reads with MiXCR, one row per CDR3 protein. This repertoire shows about 18,000 distinct CDR3 sequences, roughly 78% found once; its top ten account for about a sixth. Treatment: approximately 9-day PBMC culture with coronavirus spike peptide pools or control peptides (ViraFEST assay). Negative selection recovered the CD4+ T cells once they had spent around 11 days in culture. V was pared by 1 base and J by 4 bases, with 7 bases between. There are 13 residues in the CDR3. CDR1 and CDR2 from the germline V gene are LNHDA and SQIVND (reference sequence).

The source of this sequence is a human donor who received a COVID-19 vaccine. The chain employs TRBV19 and TRBJ1-2; D remains ambiguous. The specimen comprised CD4+ T cells from blood, cultured in vitro, sampled after SARS-CoV-2 vaccination. CDR3 region: CASSIGSAYGYTF. Written as DNA, the CDR3 is TGTGCCAGTAGTATAGGGAGCGCCTATGGCTACACCTTC.